This T cell receptor (beta chain) was profiled in a study of breast tumors, draining lymph nodes, adjacent tissues. MiXCR was run by TCRdb on the multiplex PCR reads, yielding one entry per CDR3 protein. The sample records roughly 220,000 distinct CDR3 sequences, nearly 35% being singletons. The lymph nodes were axillary draining lymph nodes from breast cancer patients. The CDR3 extends over 18 amino acids. Germline-derived CDR1 and CDR2 are LGHNT and FRNRAP. V shed 7 bases, J shed 5 bases, and the junction held 11 bases outside the gene matches. This clonotype has at least ten counts. Sequenced: axillary lymph node tissue. The origin of this receptor is a female donor with breast cancer. Some clones in this sample may be carry-over from other donors' samples. The chain couples TRBV12-5 to TRBJ2-1; 16 bases are shared with TRBD2. CDR3 in amino acids: CASALGLAGGPAHNEQFF. For the CDR3, the DNA is TGTGCTAGTGCTCTGGGACTAGCGGGGGGGCCCGCCCACAATGAGCAGTTCTTC.